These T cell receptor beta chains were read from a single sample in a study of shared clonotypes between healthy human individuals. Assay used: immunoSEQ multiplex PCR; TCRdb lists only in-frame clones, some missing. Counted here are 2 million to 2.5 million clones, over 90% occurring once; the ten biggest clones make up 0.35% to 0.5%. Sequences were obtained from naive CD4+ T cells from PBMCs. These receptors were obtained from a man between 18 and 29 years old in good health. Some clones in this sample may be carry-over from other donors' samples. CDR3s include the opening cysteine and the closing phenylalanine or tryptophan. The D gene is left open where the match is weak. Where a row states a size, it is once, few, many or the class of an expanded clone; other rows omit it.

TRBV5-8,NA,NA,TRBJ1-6,CASRGADRGNSPLHF,TGTGCCAGCAGGGGAGCTGATAGGGGTAATTCACCCCTCCACTTT
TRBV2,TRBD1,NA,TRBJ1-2,CASRQGAGVNGYTF,TGTGCCAGCAGACAGGGGGCGGGTGTGAATGGCTACACCTTC
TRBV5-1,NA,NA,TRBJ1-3,CASSLGQSSGNTIYF,TGCGCCAGCAGCTTGGGGCAGAGCTCTGGAAACACCATATATTTT
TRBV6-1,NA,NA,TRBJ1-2,CASSVGGGRGPRGYTF,TGTGCCAGCAGTGTCGGGGGGGGCAGGGGCCCTCGGGGCTACACCTTC
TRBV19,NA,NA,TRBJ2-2,CASRYDGLRSGELFF,TGTGCCAGTAGATACGACGGCCTTCGATCCGGGGAGCTGTTTTTT
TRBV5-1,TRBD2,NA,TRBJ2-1,CASSPGTSGNWGFF,TGCGCCAGCAGCCCAGGGACTAGCGGGAACTGGGGGTTCTTC
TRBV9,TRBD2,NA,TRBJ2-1,CASSVRTSPYNEQFF,TGTGCCAGCAGCGTTAGGACTAGCCCCTACAATGAGCAGTTCTTC
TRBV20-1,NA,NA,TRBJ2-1,CSARARKEQFF,TGCAGTGCCCGAGCCCGTAAAGAGCAGTTCTTC
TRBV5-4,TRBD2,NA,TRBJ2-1,CASSPSGTYNEQFF,TGTGCCAGCAGTCCTAGCGGAACCTACAATGAGCAGTTCTTC
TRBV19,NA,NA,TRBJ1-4,CASSLSGTLNEKLFF,TGTGCCAGTAGCCTATCCGGGACATTGAATGAAAAACTGTTTTTT
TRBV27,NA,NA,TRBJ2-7,CASSLSGTSSYEQYF,TGTGCCAGCAGTTTATCCGGGACAAGCTCCTACGAGCAGTACTTC
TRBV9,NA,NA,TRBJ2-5,CASSVEGSQETQYF,TGTGCCAGCAGCGTAGAGGGGTCCCAAGAGACCCAGTACTTC
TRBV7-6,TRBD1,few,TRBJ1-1,CASSLGQGLEAFF,TGTGCCAGCAGCTTAGGACAGGGGCTAGAAGCTTTCTTT
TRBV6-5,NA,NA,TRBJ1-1,CATKGVTEAFF,TGTGCCACCAAGGGGGTCACTGAAGCTTTCTTT
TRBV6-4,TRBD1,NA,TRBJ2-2,CASSESTGGPRNTGELFF,TGTGCCAGCAGTGAATCGACAGGGGGCCCAAGGAACACCGGGGAGCTGTTTTTT
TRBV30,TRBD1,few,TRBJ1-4,CAWPTGGNEKLFF,TGTGCCTGGCCAACAGGGGGAAATGAAAAACTGTTTTTT
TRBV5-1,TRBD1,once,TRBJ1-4,CASSRVGTGDGGKLFF,TGCGCCAGCAGCCGCGTAGGGACAGGGGACGGTGGAAAACTGTTTTTT
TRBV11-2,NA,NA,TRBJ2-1,CASSFGSGYNEQFF,TGTGCCAGCAGCTTTGGTAGCGGCTACAATGAGCAGTTCTTC
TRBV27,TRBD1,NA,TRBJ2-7,CASRIGTAFSPYEQYF,TGTGCCAGCAGAATAGGGACAGCCTTCAGCCCCTACGAGCAGTACTTC
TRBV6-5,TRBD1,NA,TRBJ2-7,CASRRGQGAYEQYF,TGTGCCAGCAGGAGGGGACAGGGGGCTTACGAGCAGTACTTC
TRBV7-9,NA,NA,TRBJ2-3,CASTGTDTQYF,TGTGCCAGCACCGGCACAGATACGCAGTATTTT
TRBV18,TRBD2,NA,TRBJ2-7,CASSPSSGTYYEQYF,TGTGCCAGCTCACCATCTAGCGGGACCTACTACGAGCAGTACTTC
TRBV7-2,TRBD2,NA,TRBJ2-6,CASSPTSGRAYGANVLTF,TGTGCCAGCAGCCCGACTAGCGGGAGGGCCTATGGGGCCAACGTCCTGACTTTC
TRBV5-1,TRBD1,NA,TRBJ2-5,CASRGEPTGTGQETQYF,TGCGCCAGCAGGGGAGAACCGACCGGGACAGGGCAAGAGACCCAGTACTTC
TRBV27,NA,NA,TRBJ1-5,CASSPSRGVRNQPQHF,TGTGCCAGCAGCCCCTCCCGGGGGGTGCGCAATCAGCCCCAGCATTTT
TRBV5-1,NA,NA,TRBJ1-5,CASSWGTGSNQPQHF,TGCGCCAGCAGCTGGGGGACGGGTAGCAATCAGCCCCAGCATTTT
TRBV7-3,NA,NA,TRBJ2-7,CASSSQGEGEQYF,TGTGCCAGCAGCTCACAGGGCGAGGGCGAGCAGTACTTC
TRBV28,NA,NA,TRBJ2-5,CASRNLRRGLGSGETQYF,TGTGCCAGCAGAAACCTACGACGGGGGCTGGGTTCCGGAGAGACCCAGTACTTC
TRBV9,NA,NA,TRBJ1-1,CASSGPSSLEAFF,TGTGCCAGCAGCGGACCCTCTAGCCTCGAAGCTTTCTTT
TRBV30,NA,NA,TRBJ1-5,CAWSVGARYQPQHF,TGTGCCTGGAGTGTGGGGGCAAGGTATCAGCCCCAGCATTTT
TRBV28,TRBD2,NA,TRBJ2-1,CASSGLAGEEEQFF,TGTGCCAGCAGCGGACTAGCGGGAGAGGAGGAGCAGTTCTTC
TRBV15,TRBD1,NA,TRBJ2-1,CATTLDRGIYNEQFF,TGTGCCACCACCCTGGACAGGGGGATCTACAATGAGCAGTTCTTC
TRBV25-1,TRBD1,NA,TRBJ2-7,CASSATGTGGYEQYF,TGTGCCAGCAGTGCTACCGGGACAGGGGGCTACGAGCAGTACTTC
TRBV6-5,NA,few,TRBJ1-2,CASTAGDYGYTF,TGTGCCAGCACCGCGGGGGACTATGGCTACACCTTC
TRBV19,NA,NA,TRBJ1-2,CASSTGQTLNYGYTF,TGTGCCAGTAGTACTGGACAGACCCTTAACTATGGCTACACCTTC
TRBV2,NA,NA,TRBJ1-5,CASSGRFNQPQHF,TGTGCCAGCAGCGGGCGGTTCAATCAGCCCCAGCATTTT
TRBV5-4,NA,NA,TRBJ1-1,CASSLVGGITEAFF,TGTGCCAGCAGCTTGGTTGGGGGGATCACTGAAGCTTTCTTT
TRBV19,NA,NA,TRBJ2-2,CASSISSQNTGELFF,TGTGCCAGTAGTATAAGTTCACAAAACACCGGGGAGCTGTTTTTT
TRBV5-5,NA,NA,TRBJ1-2,CASSLDVRNYGYTF,TGTGCCAGCAGCTTGGATGTCCGAAACTATGGCTACACCTTC
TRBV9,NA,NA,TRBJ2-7,CASSVAGRGYEQYF,TGTGCCAGCAGCGTAGCTGGCAGGGGTTACGAGCAGTACTTC
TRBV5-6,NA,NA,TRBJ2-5,CASSPLPGQETQYF,TGTGCCAGCAGCCCCCTACCGGGGCAAGAGACCCAGTACTTC
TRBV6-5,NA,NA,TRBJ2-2,CASSYDSPRELFF,TGTGCCAGCAGTTACGACTCCCCTAGGGAGCTGTTTTTT
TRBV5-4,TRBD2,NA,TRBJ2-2,CASSPGLATDTGELFF,TGTGCCAGCAGCCCGGGACTAGCTACGGACACCGGGGAGCTGTTTTTT
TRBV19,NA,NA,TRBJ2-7,CASSGRGDEQYF,TGTGCCAGTAGTGGAAGGGGGGACGAGCAGTACTTC
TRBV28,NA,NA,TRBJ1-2,CASSSTRNWKRWYGYTF,TGTGCCAGCAGTTCTACCCGCAACTGGAAAAGATGGTATGGCTACACCTTC
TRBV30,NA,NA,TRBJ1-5,CAWSDFNRADQPQHF,TGTGCCTGGAGTGACTTCAACAGGGCCGACCAGCCCCAGCATTTT
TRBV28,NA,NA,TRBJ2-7,CASSGTGSRLHEQYF,TGTGCCAGCAGTGGTACAGGCTCTCGGCTGCACGAGCAGTACTTC
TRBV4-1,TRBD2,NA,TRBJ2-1,CASSLERERAYNEQFF,TGCGCCAGCAGCCTCGAGCGGGAGAGGGCTTACAATGAGCAGTTCTTC
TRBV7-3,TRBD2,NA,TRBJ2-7,CASSSISGRDAYEQYF,TGTGCCAGCAGCTCAATTAGCGGGAGGGACGCCTACGAGCAGTACTTC
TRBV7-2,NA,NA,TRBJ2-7,CASSRDRDATSYEQYF,TGTGCCAGCAGCAGAGACCGGGACGCGACCTCCTACGAGCAGTACTTC
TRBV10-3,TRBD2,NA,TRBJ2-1,CAISAGTSGKIEQFF,TGTGCCATCAGCGCCGGGACTAGCGGGAAAATTGAGCAGTTCTTC
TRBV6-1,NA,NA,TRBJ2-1,CASRETGYNEQFF,TGTGCCAGCAGGGAAACAGGGTACAATGAGCAGTTCTTC
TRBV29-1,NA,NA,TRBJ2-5,CSVVRVRETQYF,TGCAGCGTTGTTCGGGTACGAGAGACCCAGTACTTC
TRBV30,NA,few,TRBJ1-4,CAWSELFGAGEKLFF,TGTGCCTGGAGCGAGCTATTCGGAGCCGGTGAAAAACTGTTTTTT